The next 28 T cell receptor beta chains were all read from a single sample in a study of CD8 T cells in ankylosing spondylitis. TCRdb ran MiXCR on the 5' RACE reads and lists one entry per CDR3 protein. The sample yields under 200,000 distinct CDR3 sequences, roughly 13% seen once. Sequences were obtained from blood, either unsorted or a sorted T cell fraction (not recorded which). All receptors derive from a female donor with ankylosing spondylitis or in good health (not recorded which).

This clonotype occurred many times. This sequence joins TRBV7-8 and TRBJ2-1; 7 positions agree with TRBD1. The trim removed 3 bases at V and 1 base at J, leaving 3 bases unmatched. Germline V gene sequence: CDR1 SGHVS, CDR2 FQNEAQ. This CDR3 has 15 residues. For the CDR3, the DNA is TGTGCCAGCAGCTTCTCGGGACAGTCCTACAATGAGCAGTTCTTC. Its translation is CASSFSGQSYNEQFF.

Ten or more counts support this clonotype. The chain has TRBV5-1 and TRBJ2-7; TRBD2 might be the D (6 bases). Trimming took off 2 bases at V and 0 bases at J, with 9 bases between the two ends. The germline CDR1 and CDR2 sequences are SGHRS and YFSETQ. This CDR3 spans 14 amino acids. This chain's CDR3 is CASSFGGTSYEQYF. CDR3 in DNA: TGCGCCAGCAGCTTCGGCGGGACCTCCTACGAGCAGTACTTC. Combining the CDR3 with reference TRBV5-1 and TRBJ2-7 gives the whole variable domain KAGVTQTPRYLIKTRGQQVTLSCSPISGHRSVSWYQQTPGQGLQFLFEYFSETQRNKGNFPGRFSGRQFSNSRSEMNVSTLELGDSALYLCASSFGGTSYEQYFGPGTRLTVT.

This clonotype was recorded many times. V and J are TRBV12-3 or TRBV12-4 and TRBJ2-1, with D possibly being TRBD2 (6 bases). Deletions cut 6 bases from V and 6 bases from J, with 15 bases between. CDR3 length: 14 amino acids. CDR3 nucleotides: TGTGCCAGCAGACAAGAGGGACTCCCCAATGAGCAGTTCTTC. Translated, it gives CASRQEGLPNEQFF.

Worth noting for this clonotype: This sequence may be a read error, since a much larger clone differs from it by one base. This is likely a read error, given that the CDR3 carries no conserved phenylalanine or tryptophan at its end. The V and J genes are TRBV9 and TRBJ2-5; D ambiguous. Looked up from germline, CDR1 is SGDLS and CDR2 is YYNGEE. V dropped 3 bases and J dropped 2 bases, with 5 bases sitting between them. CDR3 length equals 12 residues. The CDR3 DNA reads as TGTGCCAGCAGCGCGACTCAAGAGACCCAGTACCTC. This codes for CASSATQETQYL.

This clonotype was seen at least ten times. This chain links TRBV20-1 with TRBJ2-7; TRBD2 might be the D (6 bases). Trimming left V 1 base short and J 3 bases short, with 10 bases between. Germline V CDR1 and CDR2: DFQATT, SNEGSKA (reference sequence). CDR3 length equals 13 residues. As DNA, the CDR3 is TGCAGTGCTAGAGGGGGTAGCGGCTACGAGCAGTACTTC. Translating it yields CSARGGSGYEQYF.

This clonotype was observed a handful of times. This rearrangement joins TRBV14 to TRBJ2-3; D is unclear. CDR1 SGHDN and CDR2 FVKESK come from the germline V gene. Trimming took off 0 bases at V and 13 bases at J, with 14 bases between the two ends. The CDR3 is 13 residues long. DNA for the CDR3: TGTGCCAGCAGCCAAGATATAACCACCCGGAAGTATTTT. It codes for CASSQDITTRKYF.

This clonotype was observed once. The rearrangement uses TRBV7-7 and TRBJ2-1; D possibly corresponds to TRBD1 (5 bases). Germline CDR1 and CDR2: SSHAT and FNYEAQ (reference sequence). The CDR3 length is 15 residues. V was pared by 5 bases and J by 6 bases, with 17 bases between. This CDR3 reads CASSQGIPESNEQFF. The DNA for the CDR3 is TGTGCCAGCAGCCAGGGCATCCCGGAGAGCAATGAGCAGTTCTTC.

CDR3 DNA: TGCGCCAGCAGCCAAAGTAGCGGGAGGACCTCACCAAACATTCAGTACTTC. It encodes CASSQSSGRTSPNIQYF. The V gene is TRBV4-3, the J gene TRBJ2-4; 10 bases align to TRBD2. Germline V lookup: CDR1 LGHNA, CDR2 YSLEER. Trimming removed 2 bases from V and 6 bases from J; junction bases left unmatched: 10. The CDR3 covers 17 residues.

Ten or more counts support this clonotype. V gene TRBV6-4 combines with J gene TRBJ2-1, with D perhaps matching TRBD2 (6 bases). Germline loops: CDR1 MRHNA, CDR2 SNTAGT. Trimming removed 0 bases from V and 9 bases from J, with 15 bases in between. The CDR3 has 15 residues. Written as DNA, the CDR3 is TGTGCCAGCAGTGACTCAGCTAGCGAGGTCGGTGAGCAGTTCTTC. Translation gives CASSDSASEVGEQFF.

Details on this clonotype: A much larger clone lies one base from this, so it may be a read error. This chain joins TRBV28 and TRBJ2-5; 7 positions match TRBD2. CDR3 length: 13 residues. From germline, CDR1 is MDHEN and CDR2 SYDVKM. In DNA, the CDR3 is TGTGCCAGCAGTACTAGCGTTCAAGAGACCCGGTACTTC. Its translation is CASSTSVQETRYF. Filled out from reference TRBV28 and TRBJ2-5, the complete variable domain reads DVKVTQSSRYLVKRTGEKVFLECVQDMDHENMFWYRQDPGLGLRLIYFSYDVKMKEKGDIPEGYSVSREKKERFSLILESASTNQTSMYLCASSTSVQETRYFGPGTRLLVL.

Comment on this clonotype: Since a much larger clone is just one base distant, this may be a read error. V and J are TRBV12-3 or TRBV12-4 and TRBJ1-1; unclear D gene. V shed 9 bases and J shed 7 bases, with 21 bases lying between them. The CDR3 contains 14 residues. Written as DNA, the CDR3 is TGTGCCAGAAGCAGTGAAGTATGGACGAGTGAAGCTTTCTTT. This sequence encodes CARSSEVWTSEAFF.

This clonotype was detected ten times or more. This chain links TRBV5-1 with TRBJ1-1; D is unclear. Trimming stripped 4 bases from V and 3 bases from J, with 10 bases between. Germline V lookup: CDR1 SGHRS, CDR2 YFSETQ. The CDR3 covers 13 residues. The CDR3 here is CASSGADYTEAFF. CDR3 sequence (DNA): TGCGCCAGCAGCGGCGCCGATTACACTGAAGCTTTCTTT.

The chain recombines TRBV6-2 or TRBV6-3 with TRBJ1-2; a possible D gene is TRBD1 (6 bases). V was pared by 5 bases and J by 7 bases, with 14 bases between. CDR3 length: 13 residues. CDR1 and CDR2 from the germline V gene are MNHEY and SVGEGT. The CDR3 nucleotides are TGTGCCAGCAGTGCGGCAGGGGCCGGTGGCTACACCTTC. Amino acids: CASSAAGAGGYTF.

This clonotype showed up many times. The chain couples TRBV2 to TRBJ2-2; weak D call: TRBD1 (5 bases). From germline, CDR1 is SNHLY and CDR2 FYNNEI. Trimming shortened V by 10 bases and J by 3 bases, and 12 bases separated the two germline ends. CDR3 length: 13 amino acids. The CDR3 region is CATQGTDTGELFF. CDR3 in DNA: TGTGCCACTCAGGGAACCGACACCGGGGAGCTGTTTTTT.

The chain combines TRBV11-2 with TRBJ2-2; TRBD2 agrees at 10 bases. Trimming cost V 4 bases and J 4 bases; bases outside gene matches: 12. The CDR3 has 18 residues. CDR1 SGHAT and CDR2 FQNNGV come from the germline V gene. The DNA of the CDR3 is TGTGCCAGCAGCTCCTACGGACTAGCGGAGGCGGGCACCGGGGAGCTGTTTTTT. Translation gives CASSSYGLAEAGTGELFF. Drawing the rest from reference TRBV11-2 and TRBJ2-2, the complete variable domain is EAGVAQSPRYKIIEKRQSVAFWCNPISGHATLYWYQQILGQGPKLLIQFQNNGVVDDSQLPKDRFSAERLKGVDSTLKIQPAKLEDSAVYLCASSSYGLAEAGTGELFFGEGSRLTVL.

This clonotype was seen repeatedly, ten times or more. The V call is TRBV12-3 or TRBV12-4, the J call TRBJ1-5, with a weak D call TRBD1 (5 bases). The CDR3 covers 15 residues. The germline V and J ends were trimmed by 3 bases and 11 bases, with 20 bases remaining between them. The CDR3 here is CASSFGGDHYEAQHF. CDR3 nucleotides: TGTGCCAGCAGTTTCGGCGGGGACCATTATGAGGCCCAGCATTTT.

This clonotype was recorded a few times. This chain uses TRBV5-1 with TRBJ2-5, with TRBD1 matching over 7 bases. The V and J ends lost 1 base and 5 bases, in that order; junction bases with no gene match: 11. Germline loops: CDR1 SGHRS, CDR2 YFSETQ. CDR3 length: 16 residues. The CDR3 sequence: CASSLTDRAPTETQYF. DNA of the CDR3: TGCGCCAGCAGCTTGACCGACAGGGCGCCAACGGAGACCCAGTACTTC.

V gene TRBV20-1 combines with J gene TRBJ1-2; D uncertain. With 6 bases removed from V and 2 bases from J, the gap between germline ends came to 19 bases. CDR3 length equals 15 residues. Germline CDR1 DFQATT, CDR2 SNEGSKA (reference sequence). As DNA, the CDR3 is TGCAGTGCCGTCAGAGAGGAGACACCCAACTATGGCTACACCTTC. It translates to CSAVREETPNYGYTF.

The CDR3 bases are TGTGCCAGCAGCCCGACTAGTGCGAGGCTCAATGAGCAGTTCTTC. Protein product: CASSPTSARLNEQFF. The chain couples TRBV5-4 to TRBJ2-1; D might be TRBD2 (6 bases). This CDR3 is 15 amino acids long. Germline V gives CDR1 SGHNT, CDR2 YYREEE (reference sequence). Trimming removed 4 bases from V and 6 bases from J, with 17 bases in between.

CDR3 amino acids: CASSYGGRGYTF. CDR3 bases: TGTGCCAGCAGTTACGGGGGGCGTGGCTACACCTTC. The rearrangement joins TRBV6-6 to TRBJ1-2; possible D gene TRBD1, 6 bases. There are 12 residues in the CDR3. Per the germline V gene, CDR1 is MNHNY and CDR2 is SVGAGI (reference sequence). V was pared by 2 bases and J by 7 bases, with 8 bases between.

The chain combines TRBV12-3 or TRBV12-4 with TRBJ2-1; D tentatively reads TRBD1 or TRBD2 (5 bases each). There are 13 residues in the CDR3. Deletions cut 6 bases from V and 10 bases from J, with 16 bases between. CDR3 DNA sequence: TGTGCCAGCAGCTCGCAGGCTGGGGGAGAGCAGTTCTTC. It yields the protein CASSSQAGGEQFF.

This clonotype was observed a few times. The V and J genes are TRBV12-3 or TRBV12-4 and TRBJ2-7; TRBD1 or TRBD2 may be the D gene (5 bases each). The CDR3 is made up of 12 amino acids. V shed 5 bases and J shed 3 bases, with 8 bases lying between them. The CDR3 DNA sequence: TGTGCCAGCAGTGGGACCGACTACGAGCAGTACTTC. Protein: CASSGTDYEQYF.

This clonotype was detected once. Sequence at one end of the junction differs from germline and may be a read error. CDR3 in amino acids: CTSSFWTGANRKNNEQFF. For the CDR3, the DNA is TGTACCAGCAGTTTTTGGACAGGGGCTAATAGAAAGAACAATGAGCAGTTCTTC. This chain connects TRBV28 to TRBJ2-1; 9 bases fit TRBD1. Per germline, CDR1 MDHEN and CDR2 SYDVKM. The CDR3 spans 18 residues.

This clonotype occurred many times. CDR3 residues: CASSKKEGGYTF. The CDR3 DNA is TGTGCCAGCAGTAAAAAGGAAGGGGGCTACACCTTC. The chain couples TRBV6-2 or TRBV6-3 to TRBJ1-2; D gene unclear. The CDR3 has 12 amino acids. Trimming left V 5 bases short and J 8 bases short, with 12 bases between. The V gene's germline CDR1 is MNHEY and CDR2 SVGEGT.

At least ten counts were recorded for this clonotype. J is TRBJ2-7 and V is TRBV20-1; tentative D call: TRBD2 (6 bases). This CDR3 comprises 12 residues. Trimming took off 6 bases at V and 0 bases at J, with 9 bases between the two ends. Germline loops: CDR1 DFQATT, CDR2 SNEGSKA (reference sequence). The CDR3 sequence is CSASSDSYEQYF. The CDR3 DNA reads TGCAGTGCCTCTAGCGACTCCTACGAGCAGTACTTC.

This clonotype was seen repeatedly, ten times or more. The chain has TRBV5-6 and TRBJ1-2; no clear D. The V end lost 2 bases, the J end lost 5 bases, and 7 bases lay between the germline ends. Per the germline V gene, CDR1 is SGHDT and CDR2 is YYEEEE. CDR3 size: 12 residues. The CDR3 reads CASSFSSYGYTF. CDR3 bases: TGTGCCAGCAGCTTCTCTTCATATGGCTACACCTTC.

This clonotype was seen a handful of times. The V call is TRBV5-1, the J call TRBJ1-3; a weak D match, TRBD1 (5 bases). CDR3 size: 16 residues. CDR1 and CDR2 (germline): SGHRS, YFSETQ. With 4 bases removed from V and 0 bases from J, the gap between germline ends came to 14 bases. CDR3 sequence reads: CASSPGAGLSGNTIYF. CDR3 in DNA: TGCGCCAGCAGCCCTGGGGCCGGCCTCTCTGGAAACACCATATATTTT.

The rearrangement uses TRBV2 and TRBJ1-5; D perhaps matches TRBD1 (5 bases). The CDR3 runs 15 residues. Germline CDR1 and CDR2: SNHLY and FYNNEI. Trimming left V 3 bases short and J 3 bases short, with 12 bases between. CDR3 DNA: TGTGCCAGCAGTGATGCGGGGGTTAACAATCAGCCCCAGCATTTT. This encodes CASSDAGVNNQPQHF.